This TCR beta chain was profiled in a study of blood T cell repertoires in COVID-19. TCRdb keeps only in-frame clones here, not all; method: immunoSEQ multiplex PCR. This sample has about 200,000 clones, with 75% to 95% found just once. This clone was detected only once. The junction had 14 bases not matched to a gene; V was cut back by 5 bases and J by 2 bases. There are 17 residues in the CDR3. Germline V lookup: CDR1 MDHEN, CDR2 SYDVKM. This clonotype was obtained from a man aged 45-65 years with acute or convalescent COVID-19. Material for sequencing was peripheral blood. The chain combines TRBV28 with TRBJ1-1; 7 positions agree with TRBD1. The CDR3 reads CASSTIDVRGDNTEAFF. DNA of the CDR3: TGTGCCAGCAGTACCATAGATGTCAGGGGGGATAACACTGAAGCTTTCTTT.